This T cell receptor beta chain came from a study of kidney transplant recipient with SARS-CoV-2 infection. TCRdb independently ran MiXCR on the reads; one entry per CDR3 protein. The sample has approximately 250,000 distinct CDR3 sequences; roughly 26% are singletons. This CDR3 is 14 amino acids long. The germline gives CDR1 MGHRA, CDR2 YSYEKL. V was cut by 1 base and J by 1 base, with 4 bases left in between. This clonotype was seen repeatedly, ten times or more. The V and J genes are TRBV4-1 and TRBJ2-2; D is unclear. The sequence derives from a male patient aged 25-45 years who had COVID-19 and was a kidney transplant recipient. Some T cells may arise from the graft donor. The starting material was a blood sample, obtained at baseline and on day 111 from a kidney transplant recipient. The CDR3 region is CASSQVRNTGELFF. The CDR3 nucleotides read TGCGCCAGCAGCCAAGTCAGGAACACCGGGGAGCTGTTTTTT.